These T cell receptor beta chains were read from a single sample in a study of cytomegalovirus exposure and HLA in healthy donors. The protocol was immunoSEQ multiplex PCR, while the TCRdb copy is restricted to in-frame clones and leaves out a portion. The sample includes some 90,000 clones, around 81% of them seen just once. The sample consisted of PBMCs. These receptors originate from an older woman in good health and CMV-seropositive. The CDR3 runs from the conserved cysteine through the conserved F or W. Fields, in order: V gene, J gene, clone size, D gene, CDR3 protein, CDR3 DNA. D genes are given only for firm matches. Clone sizes are given selectively: once, few, many, or a class where the clone is expanded.

TRBV5-4,TRBJ2-7,-,-,CASSLRGRGSNEQYF,TGTGCCAGCAGCTTAAGGGGAAGGGGGAGCAACGAGCAGTACTTC
TRBV7-3,TRBJ1-2,-,-,CASSGGGSGYTF,TGTGCCAGCAGCGGGGGAGGGAGTGGCTACACCTTC
TRBV5-4,TRBJ2-7,-,-,CASSPAGRLSYEQYF,TGTGCCAGCAGCCCCGCGGGACGACTCTCCTACGAGCAGTACTTC
TRBV18,TRBJ2-7,-,-,CASSPRAHYEQYF,TGTGCCAGCTCACCACGGGCCCACTACGAGCAGTACTTC
TRBV19,TRBJ1-5,-,TRBD1,CASSFLGQFNQPQHF,TGTGCCAGTAGTTTTCTGGGACAGTTCAATCAGCCCCAGCATTTT
TRBV7-9,TRBJ2-2,-,TRBD1,CAGSRTGDTGELFF,TGTGCCGGCAGCAGGACAGGGGACACCGGGGAGCTGTTTTTT
TRBV7-2,TRBJ2-1,-,-,CASSYGATRVNEQFF,TGTGCCAGCAGCTATGGTGCTACTCGGGTCAATGAGCAGTTCTTC
TRBV27,TRBJ2-7,-,TRBD1,CASSFFDRDEQYF,TGTGCCAGCAGTTTCTTCGACAGGGACGAGCAGTACTTC
TRBV5-8,TRBJ2-1,-,TRBD2,CASSLVRASGRTEQFF,TGTGCCAGCAGCTTGGTCCGGGCTAGCGGGAGGACGGAGCAGTTCTTC
TRBV10-3,TRBJ2-5,-,TRBD2,CAISDSSGTSGEETQYF,TGTGCCATCAGTGACTCCTCCGGGACTAGCGGAGAAGAGACCCAGTACTTC
TRBV28,TRBJ2-3,-,TRBD1,CASSLSGIGGLADTQYF,TGTGCCAGCAGTTTATCGGGGATAGGGGGCTTGGCAGATACGCAGTATTTT
TRBV27,TRBJ1-2,-,-,CASSLDPTPLADGYTF,TGTGCCAGCAGTCTCGATCCCACACCTTTGGCGGATGGCTACACCTTC
TRBV6-1,TRBJ1-1,-,-,CASSLFSRNTEAFF,TGTGCCAGCAGCCTTTTTAGTCGGAACACTGAAGCTTTCTTT
TRBV4-2,TRBJ2-3,once,-,CASSQDGTITDTQYF,TGTGCCAGCAGCCAAGACGGGACAATCACAGATACGCAGTATTTT
TRBV6-6,TRBJ1-1,-,TRBD1,CASSYGTGGAGTEAFF,TGTGCCAGCAGTTACGGGACAGGGGGCGCGGGCACTGAAGCTTTCTTT
TRBV5-4,TRBJ2-2,-,-,CASSLRRDSYTGELFF,TGTGCCAGCAGCTTGCGGCGGGACAGTTACACCGGGGAGCTGTTTTTT